The 26 T cell receptor beta chains in this list originate from one sample, sequenced in a study of identical twins. In TCRdb, the 5' RACE reads were re-called with MiXCR into one record per CDR3 protein. This sample has about 890,000 distinct CDR3 sequences, with roughly an eighth found just once. These data also featured in a second study, about yellow fever vaccine responses in identical twins.

The material sequenced was PBMCs. These receptors came from a woman between 18 and 30 years old in good health.

CDR3 DNA sequence: TGTGCCAGCACTGCTAGCGGGGGGGTGGATGAGCAGTTCTTC. Protein: CASTASGGVDEQFF. The rearrangement uses TRBV3-1 and TRBJ2-1, with 12 nucleotides matching TRBD2. The CDR3 is 14 amino acids. Unmatched junction bases numbered 6, after V lost 7 bases and J lost 8 bases. Germline assignment: CDR1 LGHDT and CDR2 YNNKEL (reference sequence).

This clonotype was seen a handful of times. CDR3 DNA sequence: TGTGCCAGCAGCCAAGTTCCCACAGCCTACGAGCAGTACTTC. Translating gives CASSQVPTAYEQYF. V usage is TRBV14 and J usage is TRBJ2-7; D remains unclear. V lost 1 base to trimming and J lost 2 bases, with 9 bases between them. This CDR3 has 14 residues. Per germline, CDR1 SGHDN and CDR2 FVKESK.

This clonotype came up a few times. The chain carries TRBV15 and TRBJ1-6; 9 bases are shared with TRBD1. Germline V gene lookup returns CDR1 LNHNV and CDR2 YYDKDF (reference sequence). CDR3 length equals 16 residues. V lost 0 bases and J lost 9; bases outside the gene matches: 6. The CDR3 region is CATSRDTGGRRSPLHF. The CDR3 bases are TGTGCCACCAGCAGAGATACAGGGGGCCGACGTTCACCCCTCCACTTT.

This clonotype came up a few times. This chain uses TRBV5-1 with TRBJ2-5, with 10 nucleotides matching TRBD2. CDR3 size: 17 residues. Germline CDR1 is SGHRS and CDR2 is YFSETQ. Germline trimming cut 1 base from V and 1 base from J; bases unmatched to any gene: 7. The CDR3 protein is CASSLSFSGGTQETQYF. CDR3 bases: TGCGCCAGCAGCTTGAGCTTTAGCGGGGGGACCCAAGAGACCCAGTACTTC.

This clonotype was detected only a few times. The genes are TRBV5-1 and TRBJ2-1, with 7 bases identical to TRBD2. V lost 0 bases, J lost 4 bases, and 4 bases stayed unmatched. CDR1 and CDR2 (germline): SGHRS, YFSETQ. This CDR3 contains 15 residues. This CDR3 is CASSLAGGDYNEQFF. CDR3 coding DNA: TGCGCCAGCAGCTTGGCTGGGGGGGATTACAATGAGCAGTTCTTC.

V and J are TRBV10-3 and TRBJ2-3; 11 bases map to TRBD1. The length of the CDR3 is 15 residues. In germline, CDR1 is ENHRY, CDR2 SYGVKD. J was trimmed by 5 bases and V by 5 bases; bases with no gene match: 6. CDR3 nucleotides: TGTGCCATCAGTTGGGACAGGGGGAATAGAGATACGCAGTATTTT. Amino acids: CAISWDRGNRDTQYF.

This clonotype appeared a few times. This chain links TRBV28 with TRBJ2-3, with 8 bases matching TRBD2. V shed 3 bases and J 1 base; nucleotides not matched to a gene: 9. This CDR3 is built from 17 residues. Germline assignment: CDR1 MDHEN and CDR2 SYDVKM. CDR3 protein: CASSFDSWRGGTDTQYF. The CDR3 nucleotides are TGTGCCAGCAGTTTCGACTCGTGGCGGGGGGGCACAGATACGCAGTATTTT.

This clonotype was observed a handful of times. The V and J genes are TRBV6-2 or TRBV6-3 and TRBJ1-2; 8 bases are shared with TRBD1. The germline V gene encodes CDR1 MNHEY and CDR2 SVGEGT. The CDR3 covers 15 residues. With 2 bases clipped from V and 6 bases from J, the junction kept 8 bases outside the gene matches. This CDR3 is CASSYRSDRVHGYTF. CDR3 DNA: TGTGCCAGCAGTTACCGGTCGGACAGGGTTCATGGCTACACCTTC.

This clonotype was recorded a few times. The chain couples TRBV7-7 to TRBJ2-6; D ambiguous. Looked up from germline, CDR1 is SSHAT and CDR2 is FNYEAQ (reference sequence). The CDR3 extends over 14 amino acids. Trimming cost V 10 bases and J 2 bases, with 12 bases left between them. The CDR3 DNA is TGTGCCACCTCTGGAGACACTGGGGCCAACGTCCTGACTTTC. This codes for CATSGDTGANVLTF.

This chain links TRBV29-1 with TRBJ2-7; D unclear. The CDR3 is 15 residues long. V gave up 1 base and J gave up 3 bases, with 16 bases separating them. Germline V gene sequence: CDR1 SQVTM, CDR2 ANQGSEA. DNA of the CDR3: TGCAGCGTTGAAGCTAAACACTCGAAGCACTACGAGCAGTACGTC. It translates to CSVEAKHSKHYEQYV.

This clonotype was counted between two and nine times. The chain carries TRBV3-1 and TRBJ2-5; D may be TRBD2 (7 bases). The CDR3 has 15 residues. V was clipped by 4 bases and J by 4 bases, with 16 bases between them. The V gene's germline CDR1 is LGHDT and CDR2 YNNKEL (reference sequence). CDR3 amino acids: CASSPYSGGRETQYF. CDR3 nucleotides: TGTGCCAGCAGCCCCTACTCGGGGGGCAGAGAGACCCAGTACTTC.

This clonotype was seen only a few times. The chain employs TRBV12-3 or TRBV12-4 and TRBJ2-2; D might be TRBD2 (5 bases). Trimming shortened V by 3 bases and J by 5 bases, and 10 bases separated the two germline ends. The CDR3 sequence is 14 residues long. DNA of the CDR3: TGTGCCAGCAGTTTTGAGGGTCGTACCGGGGAGCTGTTTTTT. It codes for CASSFEGRTGELFF.

This clonotype was detected a few times. The rearrangement links TRBV12-3 or TRBV12-4 to TRBJ1-1; 10 bases are a match to TRBD1. Trimming took 7 bases from V and 6 from J; bases not matched to a gene: 11. This CDR3 contains 15 residues. CDR3 sequence: CASNIDRGRASEAFF. The CDR3 DNA is TGTGCCAGCAACATCGACAGGGGGCGAGCGTCTGAAGCTTTCTTT.

The chain has TRBV29-1 and TRBJ1-1; D might be TRBD1 (6 bases). The CDR3 is 13 amino acids. Germline CDR1 reads SQVTM; CDR2 reads ANQGSEA. Between the trimmed V and J ends, which lost 5 bases and 0 bases, there was a span of 10 bases. CDR3 in DNA: TGCAGCGTTCCGGGACAATTGAACACTGAAGCTTTCTTT. Residues: CSVPGQLNTEAFF.

The V gene is TRBV7-9, the J gene TRBJ1-5; no firm D call. V lost 0 bases and J 7 bases, leaving 4 bases between the germline ends. The V gene's germline CDR1 is SEHNR and CDR2 FQNEAQ (reference sequence). This CDR3 has 12 amino acids. The CDR3 bases are TGTGCCAGCAGCTTAGCCGAACAGCCCCAGCATTTT. This encodes CASSLAEQPQHF.

This clonotype was found a few times. The chain carries TRBV5-1 and TRBJ2-7; TRBD1 aligns across 9 bases. The CDR3 contains 16 residues. The junction had 11 bases not matched to a gene; V was cut back by 5 bases and J by 2 bases. Germline V lookup: CDR1 SGHRS, CDR2 YFSETQ. This CDR3 is CASRRGWDRDTYEQYV. DNA of the CDR3: TGCGCCAGCAGACGGGGCTGGGACAGGGACACCTACGAGCAGTACGTC.

In this sample, this clonotype turned up a few times. The chain recombines TRBV10-3 with TRBJ2-7, with 7 bases identical to TRBD1. CDR3 length equals 11 residues. Unmatched junction bases numbered 3, after V lost 7 bases and J lost 6 bases. The germline gives CDR1 ENHRY, CDR2 SYGVKD. The CDR3 spells CAITTGVEQYF. The CDR3 DNA sequence: TGTGCCATCACAACAGGGGTCGAGCAGTACTTC.

The table lists this clonotype with many counts. The chain couples TRBV7-8 to TRBJ2-7; TRBD2 aligns across 9 bases. The V gene end was trimmed by 4 bases and the J gene end by 6 bases; junction bases not matched to a gene: 10. This CDR3 contains 15 residues. Germline loops: CDR1 SGHVS, CDR2 FQNEAQ. In DNA form, the CDR3 reads TGTGCCAGCAGCTGGACTAGCGCGGGACGTAGCGAGCAGTACTTC. Translating it yields CASSWTSAGRSEQYF.

V and J are TRBV15 and TRBJ2-1; 14 bases are shared with TRBD2. The CDR3 is made up of 16 amino acids. The germline CDR1 and CDR2 sequences are LNHNV and YYDKDF (reference sequence). J lost 8 bases, V lost 6 bases, and 9 bases had no gene match. The CDR3 DNA reads as TGTGCCACCAGGAGACCGGGACTAGCGGGAGAACATGAGCAGTTCTTC. It is translated as CATRRPGLAGEHEQFF. Complete variable domain (other parts from reference TRBV15 and TRBJ2-1): DAMVIQNPRYQVTQFGKPVTLSCSQTLNHNVMYWYQQKSSQAPKLLFHYYDKDFNNEADTPDNFQSRRPNTSFCFLDIRSPGLGDTAMYLCATRRPGLAGEHEQFFGPGTRLTVL.

This clonotype was counted between two and nine times. The genes are TRBV28 and TRBJ2-1; 8 bases align to TRBD1. V was pared by 5 bases and J by 1 base, with 16 bases of the junction left unmatched. CDR1 is MDHEN and CDR2 is SYDVKM in the germline V gene. The CDR3 length is 19 residues. CDR3 in amino acids: CASSLTSVGTGPSYNEQFF. The DNA for the CDR3 is TGTGCCAGCAGTCTTACCTCCGTGGGGACAGGTCCTTCCTACAATGAGCAGTTCTTC.

This clonotype occurred a few times. V and J are TRBV16 and TRBJ1-5; possible D gene TRBD1, 5 bases. CDR1 and CDR2 (germline): KGHSY, FQNENV. This CDR3 has 17 amino acids. V lost 0 bases to trimming and J lost 0 bases, with 12 bases between them. CDR3 region: CASSQSLDTYSNQPQHF. The CDR3 DNA reads TGTGCCAGCAGCCAATCGCTGGACACCTATAGCAATCAGCCCCAGCATTTT. The complete variable domain, with remaining parts taken from reference TRBV16 and TRBJ1-5, reads GEEVAQTPKHLVRGEGQKAKLYCAPIKGHSYVFWYQQVLKNEFKFLISFQNENVFDETGMPKERFSAKCLPNSPCSLEIQATKLEDSAVYFCASSQSLDTYSNQPQHFGDGTRLSIL.

The chain has TRBV6-1 and TRBJ2-7; TRBD1 is a possible D gene (6 bases). Trimming shortened V by 8 bases and J by 3 bases, and 17 bases separated the two germline ends. The CDR3 has 14 amino acids. Germline CDR1 MNHNS, CDR2 SASEGT. The chain's CDR3 is CASRLTGSVYEQYF. DNA for the CDR3: TGTGCCAGCCGACTTACAGGGTCCGTCTACGAGCAGTACTTC.

The J gene is TRBJ2-1, the V gene TRBV20-1; 10 positions agree with TRBD2. Per the germline V gene, CDR1 is DFQATT and CDR2 is SNEGSKA (reference sequence). Germline trimming cut 0 bases from V and 9 bases from J; bases unmatched to any gene: 11. This CDR3 contains 16 residues. CDR3 coding DNA: TGCAGTGCTAGAGATCCTAGCGGGGGCATTCAACGTGAGCAGTTCTTC. Its translation: CSARDPSGGIQREQFF.

In its sample, this clonotype was seen many times. At one end the junction does not follow the germline gene, possibly because of a read error. The chain is built from TRBV12-3 or TRBV12-4 and TRBJ2-7; 9 bases agree with TRBD1. The CDR3 has 13 residues. CDR3 sequence reads: CASSPGQGYEQYF. As DNA, the CDR3 is TGCGCCAGCAGCCCGGGACAGGGCTACGAGCAGTACTTC.

The sample holds a few counts of this clonotype. The chain recombines TRBV12-3 or TRBV12-4 with TRBJ2-1; 7 bases align to TRBD2. The junction had 9 bases not matched to a gene; V was cut back by 2 bases and J by 2 bases. The CDR3 loop spans 17 amino acids. The CDR3 is CASSLFPGGTPYNEQFF. The CDR3 DNA sequence: TGTGCCAGCAGTTTATTCCCCGGGGGGACTCCCTACAATGAGCAGTTCTTC.

V gene TRBV3-1 combines with J gene TRBJ2-2; 8 bases align to TRBD2. The junction had 5 bases not matched to a gene; V was cut back by 4 bases and J by 1 base. Germline assignment: CDR1 LGHDT and CDR2 YNNKEL (reference sequence). CDR3 size: 16 residues. The DNA of the CDR3 is TGTGCCAGCAGCCCCCTGACTAGCGTGAACACCGGGGAGCTGTTTTTT. Its translation is CASSPLTSVNTGELFF.